This T cell receptor (beta chain) was identified in a study of blood T cells in healthy people across ages (dated by TCRdb to between 2014 and 2016). For the study in its entirety: In model experiments, template switching captured roughly one uniquely barcoded TCR beta cDNA molecule for every two T cells. To track age-related changes in TCR beta repertoire diversity, the study relied on deep sequencing normalized with unique cDNA molecular identifiers. Two additional independent replicas of 1 million unique cDNA reads from the same blood draw were analyzed for two donors (one aged 18 to 30 and one aged 80 or older). The donors were split into four age groups: young (average around 15 years), middle-aged (over 35), aged (more than 60) and long-lived (approximately 80). To avoid experimental bias, donors of different ages were spread randomly across the sequencing lanes. Study-wide conclusions, independent of this receptor: The CMV infection status of donors was not known, potentially confounding age-related changes in expanded clonotypes. Estimates of total diversity from one million sequenced T cells were regarded as lower bounds and underestimates. The long-lived group showed more naive CD4+ T cells, fewer expanded clones and increased TCR diversity than the aged group, suggesting age selection. Since profiling was done on bulk unsorted PBMCs, naive and antigen-experienced compartments could not be conclusively compared. Observed TCR beta diversity per million T cells fell roughly linearly with age, and a significant reduction was already apparent by age around 40. Observed TCR beta diversity correlated strongly with the percentage of naive T cells measured by flow cytometry.

The library was built by means of 5' RACE. The instrument was an Illumina HiSeq 2500. The second PCR ran for about 7 to 11 cycles and used a J-beta primer mix along with a sample-barcoded 5' primer. A unique molecular identifier was introduced onto each TCR beta cDNA molecule by a template-switch 5' adaptor carrying 12 random nucleotides. At least 2.5 million CDR3-containing paired-end reads were obtained from each sample. All of the RNA was converted into first-strand cDNA using the Mint cDNA synthesis kit, with a TRBC-specific oligonucleotide serving as the primer. After uracil-DNA glycosylase treatment, a first 18-cycle PCR used universal primers M1SS and BC2_uni_R on all cDNA. The authors' pipeline ran thus. For normalization, 1 million high-quality reads were randomly selected from each sample, with every read carrying a distinct molecular identifier. Instead of being binned into consensus sequences, reads with shared molecular identifiers were discarded. CDR3 identification, clonotype clustering and error correction used MiTCR with a Q25 quality threshold and the strictest error-elimination algorithm. A nonparametric unseen species model with Euler transformation was used to estimate lower-bound total TCR beta diversity. In TCRdb, the public reads were trimmed at Q25 with fastp and aligned with MiXCR, with productive beta chains retained. CDR3 protein sequences are deduplicated, and each keeps its most common genes and DNA. The V and J calls here are based on TCRdb, not the publication. This sample holds approximately 360,000 distinct CDR3 sequences; more than 45% were observed only once. The ten largest make up over 40% of the sample.

This clonotype was observed a handful of times. No cognate antigen has been identified for it. Nothing much larger sits one base from this clone, and base qualities are not available. The 39 donors, aged about 6 to 95 years, were systemically healthy Caucasian individuals from Russia. Each donor gave ten milliliters of peripheral blood, drawn into EDTA-treated Vacutainer tubes. Ficoll-Paque density-gradient centrifugation was used to isolate PBMCs, with at least 7 million per sample. Trizol reagent was used to extract total RNA from PBMCs, with at least 6 micrograms per sample. For every donor, flow cytometry on a PBMC aliquot measured the percentage of naive CD45RAhigh/CD27high T cells. As encoded in the germline V gene, CDR1 is SGHTA while CDR2 is FQGNSA. Including the terminal cysteine and phenylalanine, the CDR3 comprises 16 residues. Only the CDR3 part of the read is kept: 48 bases, read in frame from the first base.

The chain was built from TRBV7-2 and TRBJ2-5, with a tentative D gene TRBD2 over 6 matching bases. The DNA end favors TRBJ2-7, so the J call may be wrong. The receptor was derived from a man aged 60-69 years in good health. Input material: blood. The nucleotides are TGTGCCAGCAGGGACCATCCGAGGAGCGGGTGGGGCGAGCAGTACTTC. Its translation reads: CASRDHPRSGWGEQYF.